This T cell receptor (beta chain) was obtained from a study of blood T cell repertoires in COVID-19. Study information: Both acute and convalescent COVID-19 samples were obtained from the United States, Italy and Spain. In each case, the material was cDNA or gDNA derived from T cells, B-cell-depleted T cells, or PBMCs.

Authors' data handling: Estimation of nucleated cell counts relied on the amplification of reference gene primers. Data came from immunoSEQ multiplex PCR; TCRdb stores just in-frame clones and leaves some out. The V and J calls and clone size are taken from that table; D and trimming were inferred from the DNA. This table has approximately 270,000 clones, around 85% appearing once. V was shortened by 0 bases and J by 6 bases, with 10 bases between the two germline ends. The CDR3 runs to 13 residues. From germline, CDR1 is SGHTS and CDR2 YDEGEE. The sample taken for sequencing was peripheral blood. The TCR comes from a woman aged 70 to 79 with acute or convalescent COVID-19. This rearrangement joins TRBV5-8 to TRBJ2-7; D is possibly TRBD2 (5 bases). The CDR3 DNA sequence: TGTGCCAGCAGCTTGGTCGCAGGAGGCGAGCAGTACTTC. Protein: CASSLVAGGEQYF.